This T cell receptor (beta chain) was sequenced in a study of long-term antiretroviral therapy in people with HIV. The CDR3 totals 12 residues. Germline CDR1 and CDR2: SGHDT and YYEEEE. Survey-level immunoSEQ v3.0 assays were run. Clones were read by immunoSEQ multiplex PCR, and TCRdb kept only the in-frame ones, dropping some. This table holds about 24,000 clones, approximately 79% found once. Every single participant having HIV got treatment inside the United States. About this clone: One junction end disagrees with the germline gene, perhaps due to a read error.

The chain uses TRBV5-6 and TRBJ2-7; D is perhaps TRBD2 (7 bases). This specimen was unsorted PBMCs, taken 1.2 years after starting antiretroviral therapy. This TCR derives from a woman aged 40 to 49 with HIV. This CDR3 is CASSLGGGTRHF. The CDR3 DNA follows: TGTGCCAGCAGCTTGGGGGGGGGCACTCGGCACTTC. The whole variable domain, filled in from reference TRBV5-6 and TRBJ2-7, reads DAGVTQSPTHLIKTRGQQVTLRCSPKSGHDTVSWYQQALGQGPQFIFQYYEEEERQRGNFPDRFSGHQFPNYSSELNVNALLLGDSALYLCASSLGGGTRHFGPGTRLTVT.